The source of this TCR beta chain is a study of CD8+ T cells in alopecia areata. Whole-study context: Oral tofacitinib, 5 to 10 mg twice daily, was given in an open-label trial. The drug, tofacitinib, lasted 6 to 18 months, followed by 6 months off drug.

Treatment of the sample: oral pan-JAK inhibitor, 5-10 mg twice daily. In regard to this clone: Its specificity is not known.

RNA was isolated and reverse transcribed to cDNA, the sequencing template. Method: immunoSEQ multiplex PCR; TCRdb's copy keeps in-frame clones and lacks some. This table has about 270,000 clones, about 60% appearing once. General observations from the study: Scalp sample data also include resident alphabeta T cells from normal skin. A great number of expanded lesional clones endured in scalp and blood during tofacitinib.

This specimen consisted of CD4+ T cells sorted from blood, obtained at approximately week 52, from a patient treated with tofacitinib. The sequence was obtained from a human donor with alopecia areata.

This CDR3 is CASSPSSGGGFLELFF. The CDR3 nucleotides read TGCGCCAGCAGCCCCTCAAGCGGGGGAGGATTTTTGGAGCTGTTTTTT. The chain uses TRBV5-1 and TRBJ2-2; 8 bases line up with TRBD2. Germline V gene data show CDR1 as SGHRS and CDR2 as YFSETQ. V dropped 4 bases and J dropped 10; count of bases not matched to a gene: 15. There are 16 residues in the CDR3.